Here is one T cell receptor beta chain with its context. The sample belongs to a study of T cell changes during pregnancy in multiple sclerosis. Assay: immunoSEQ multiplex PCR; the TCRdb copy retains only in-frame clones and omits some. The table includes 60,000 to 70,000 clones, around 92% detected once. The CDR3 totals 16 residues. J gave up 3 bases and V 4 bases, and 9 bases lay outside the gene matches. Germline CDR1 is SGHTA and CDR2 is FQGTGA. The input for sequencing was peripheral blood, taken after pregnancy. The sequence was obtained from a female donor in good health, enrolled as a control in a pregnancy study. The rearrangement uses TRBV7-3 and TRBJ2-3; 8 nucleotides align to TRBD2. CDR3 amino acids: CASSSRAGGGTDTQYF. CDR3 DNA sequence: TGTGCCAGCAGCTCCAGGGCGGGCGGGGGGACAGATACGCAGTATTTT.